The T cell receptor beta chain under discussion was sequenced for a study of blood T cell repertoires in COVID-19 (dated by TCRdb to the early 2020s). Concerning the study at large: Samples from collaborators originated in the United States, Italy and Spain and spanned both the acute and convalescent phases of COVID-19. Samples came from the ongoing ImmuneRACE study (first 160 participants) plus 1,254 subjects from 6 global collaborators. Subjects who had been exposed to COVID-19, were actively infected with it, or had recovered from it provided the deeply sampled blood TCRbeta repertoires that made up the dataset. The sample metadata nearly always contained a de-identified subject ID, COVID-19 status, age in years and sex. The repertoires were released in a freely available public database meant as a resource for research on the immune response to SARS-CoV-2. The prospective study material was composed of cDNA or gDNA derived from T cells, B-cell-depleted T cells, or PBMCs. HLA class I and class II types, where available, came from metadata supplied by the sample provider rather than from assay-based typing. General study outcomes and caveats: The amount of clinical and demographic metadata varied by source and participant and was provided uncurated.

In the case of this clone: Its antigen is not yet known. Per-nucleotide qualities are absent, and no much larger clonotype sits a single base away.

V loses 5 bases of germline sequence and J loses 6 bases, and the interval between the two ends is 17 bases. As encoded in the germline V gene, CDR1 is ENHRY while CDR2 is SYGVKD. The CDR3, cysteine through phenylalanine, is 16 amino acids long. Only CDR3 DNA is held: 48 bases, read in frame from base 1. TCRbeta CDR3 regions were amplified from genomic DNA using the immunoSEQ Assay, a bias-controlled multiplex PCR. Per the authors' processing: The number of nucleated cells in each sample was estimated by amplification of reference gene primers within the assay. Sequence reads were collapsed and filtered to measure the absolute abundance of every unique TCRbeta CDR3 rearrangement. For each sample, productive Simpson clonality was calculated as the square root of Simpson's diversity index across productive rearrangements. In TCRdb, the immuneACCESS table is reduced to in-frame sequences with V and J assigned. These tables do not hold every clone; where another copy was compared, an unresolved V gene accounts for under half, and the others remain unexplained. The V and J calls and clone size come from that table; D and trimming were worked out from the DNA. The sample table records 200,000 or so clones; 80% to 90% of these occur just once. The ten largest clones capture around 4.6% of the sample.

In the prospective study, participants were roughly 18 to 89 years old, resided in 24 geographic areas of the United States, and were enrolled through a virtual design. Cohort assignment in the prospective study relied on participant-reported clinical history from a screening survey and a study questionnaire. Exposed participants had been in contact, within 2 weeks of entering the study, with a person who had a PCR-confirmed or clinician-diagnosed case of COVID-19. Each participant in the prospective study had whole blood, serum and a nasopharyngeal or oropharyngeal swab collected by mobile phlebotomists. Over an approximately 2-month period, participants in the prospective study had the option of providing additional blood draws and questionnaires. Prospective study blood samples were shipped either frozen or at room temperature before DNA extraction.

The sample taken for sequencing was PBMCs or T cells enriched from blood (not recorded which). The origin of this receptor is a woman aged 45-65 years who had been exposed to COVID-19. The V and J genes are TRBV10-3 and TRBJ1-6; TRBD1 is a possible D gene, resting on 5 matching bases. The CDR3 loop reads CAISLDSPTLNSPLHF. The DNA is TGTGCCATCAGTCTTGACAGCCCGACGCTTAATTCACCCCTCCACTTT.